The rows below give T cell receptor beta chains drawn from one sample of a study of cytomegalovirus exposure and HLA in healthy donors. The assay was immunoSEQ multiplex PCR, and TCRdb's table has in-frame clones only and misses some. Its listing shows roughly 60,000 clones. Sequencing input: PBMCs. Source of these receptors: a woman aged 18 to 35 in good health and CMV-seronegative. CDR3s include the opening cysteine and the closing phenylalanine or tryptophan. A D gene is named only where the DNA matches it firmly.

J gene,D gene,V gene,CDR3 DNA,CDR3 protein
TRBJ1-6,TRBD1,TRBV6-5,TGTGCCAGCAGGAGCCGACAGGGAACTAATTCACCCCTCCACTTT,CASRSRQGTNSPLHF
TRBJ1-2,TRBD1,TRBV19,TGTGCCAGTAGTATGCAGGGGGCGAGTGACTATGGCTACACCTTC,CASSMQGASDYGYTF
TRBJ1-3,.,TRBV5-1,TGCGCCAGCAGCGGCCAGGGCTCTGGAAACACCATATATTTT,CASSGQGSGNTIYF
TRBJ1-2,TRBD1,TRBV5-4,TGTGCCAGCAGCTTGGAGGGGGACAGATCTAACTATGGCTACACCTTC,CASSLEGDRSNYGYTF
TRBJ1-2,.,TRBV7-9,TGTGCCAGCAGCTTCGGGTCCCAGGGCGATGGCTACACCTTC,CASSFGSQGDGYTF
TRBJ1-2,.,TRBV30,TGTGCCTGGAGACGTGGGGGCGAAGACTATGGCTACACCTTC,CAWRRGGEDYGYTF
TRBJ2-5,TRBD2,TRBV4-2,TGTGCCAGCAGCCAAGGGACTAGCGGTCGGGAGACCCAGTACTTC,CASSQGTSGRETQYF
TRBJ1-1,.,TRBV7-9,TGTGCCAGCAGCTTAGTCCCACAGAACACTGAAGCTTTCTTT,CASSLVPQNTEAFF
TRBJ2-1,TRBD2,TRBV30,TGTGCCTGGAGTGTGGGAGCGGGAGGCGAGCAGTTCTTC,CAWSVGAGGEQFF
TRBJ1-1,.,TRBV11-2,TGTGCCAGCAGCTTAGCGTGGGGGGGGGATGAAGCTTTCTTT,CASSLAWGGDEAFF
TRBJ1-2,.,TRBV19,TGTGCCAGTAGTATTAGCAGGGAAGCTAACTATGGCTACACCTTC,CASSISREANYGYTF
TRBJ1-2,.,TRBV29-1,TGCAGCGTTGACTCAGGATTTGGCTACACCTTC,CSVDSGFGYTF
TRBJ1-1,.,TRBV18,TGTGCCAGCTCACCCTCTAACACTGAAGCTTTCTTT,CASSPSNTEAFF
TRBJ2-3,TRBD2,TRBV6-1,TGTGCCACCCTGGGACTAGCGGGAGTCTCGGATACGCAGTATTTT,CATLGLAGVSDTQYF
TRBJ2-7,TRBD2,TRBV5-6,TGTGCCAGCAGCGGTTGGGGTCTAGCGGGAGGTGAGCAGTACTTC,CASSGWGLAGGEQYF
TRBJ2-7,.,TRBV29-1,TGCAGCGTACTATCCGGGACAAGGACCTACGAGCAGTACTTC,CSVLSGTRTYEQYF
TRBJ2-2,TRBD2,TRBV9,TGTGCCAGCAGCGCCGGGACTAGCGCCCCCGGGGAGCTGTTTTTT,CASSAGTSAPGELFF
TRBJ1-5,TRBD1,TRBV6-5,TGTGCCAGCAGTACGGACAGGATTAGCAATCAGCCCCAGCATTTT,CASSTDRISNQPQHF
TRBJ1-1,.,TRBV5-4,TGTGCCAGCAGCCTGACAGGGAACACTGAAGCTTTCTTT,CASSLTGNTEAFF
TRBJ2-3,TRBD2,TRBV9,TGTGCCAGCAGCGTAGTCCCAGCGGGAAGCACAGATACGCAGTATTTT,CASSVVPAGSTDTQYF
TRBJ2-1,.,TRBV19,TGTGCCAGTAGTAGAACGCAGCGAATCACCGGGAATGAGCAGTTCTTC,CASSRTQRITGNEQFF
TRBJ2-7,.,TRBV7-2,TGTGCCAGCAGCTTAGGTCGGTTCGAGCAGTACTTC,CASSLGRFEQYF
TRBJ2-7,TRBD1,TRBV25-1,TGTGCCAGCACCGCACAGGGGAAGGAGCAGTACTTC,CASTAQGKEQYF
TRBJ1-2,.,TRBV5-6,TGTGCCAGCAGCTTGGGAGGGGGATATGGCTACACCTTC,CASSLGGGYGYTF
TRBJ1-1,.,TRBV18,TGTGCCAGCTCACCCCCGTTGAACACTGAAGCTTTCTTT,CASSPPLNTEAFF
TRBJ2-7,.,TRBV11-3,TGTGCCAGCAGCGCCCTTCAGGCGAATGCCTACGAGCAGTACTTC,CASSALQANAYEQYF
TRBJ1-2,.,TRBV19,TGTGCCAGTAGGGTAGTTTCGGACTATGGCTACACCTTC,CASRVVSDYGYTF
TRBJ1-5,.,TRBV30,TGTGCCTGGAGTGATGCCCCAGGGTTCAATCAGCCCCAGCATTTT,CAWSDAPGFNQPQHF
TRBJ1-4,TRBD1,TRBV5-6,TGTGCCAGCAGCTTGGATGGCAGGGGGTCCTCAAATGAAAAACTGTTTTTT,CASSLDGRGSSNEKLFF
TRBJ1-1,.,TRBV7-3,TGTGCCAGCAGCTTAACGACAGACACTGAAGCTTTCTTT,CASSLTTDTEAFF
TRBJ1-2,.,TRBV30,TGTGCCTGGAGTGTCGGGGGGAAATATGGCTACACCTTC,CAWSVGGKYGYTF
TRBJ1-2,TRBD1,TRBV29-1,TGCAGCGTTGTATTTCGGGGATCCAGACAGGGAGCCAACTATGGCTACACCTTC,CSVVFRGSRQGANYGYTF
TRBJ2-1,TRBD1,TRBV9,TGTGCCAGCAGCGTGACACAGGGGACTGAGCAGTTCTTC,CASSVTQGTEQFF
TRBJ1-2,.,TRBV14,TGTGCCAGCAGCGAGGGACTTAACTATGGCTACACCTTC,CASSEGLNYGYTF
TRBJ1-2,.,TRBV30,TGTGCCTGGAGTTCAACTAACTATGGCTACACCTTC,CAWSSTNYGYTF
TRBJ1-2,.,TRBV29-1,TGCAGCGTTGAAAATGCGCGAGGGAGGGGCTACACCTTC,CSVENARGRGYTF
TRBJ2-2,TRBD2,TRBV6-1,TGTGCCAGCAGACGTAGCGGGGAGAACACCGGGGAGCTGTTTTTT,CASRRSGENTGELFF
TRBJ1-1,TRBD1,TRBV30,TGTGCCTGGAGTGCTGGCGGGACAGGGGGCTACCAAGATTTCTTT,CAWSAGGTGGYQDFF
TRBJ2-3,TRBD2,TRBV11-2,TGTGCCAGCAGCTTAGGGGCTAGCGGGAGCACAGATACGCAGTATTTT,CASSLGASGSTDTQYF
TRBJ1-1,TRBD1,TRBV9,TGTGCCAGCAGCGGACTAGACAGGGGGCTTGCCACTGAAGCTTTCTTT,CASSGLDRGLATEAFF
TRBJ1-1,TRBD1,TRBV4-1,TGCGCCAGCAGCCTTTGGGACAGGGGGAACACTGAAGCTTTCTTT,CASSLWDRGNTEAFF
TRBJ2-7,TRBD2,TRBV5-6,TGTGCCAGCAGCCCGAGTCGGGCGGGAGGGGGGCTCGAGCAGTACTTC,CASSPSRAGGGLEQYF
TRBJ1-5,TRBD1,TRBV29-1,TGCAGCGTCGCGGGACAGGGAACAAATCAGCCCCAGCATTTT,CSVAGQGTNQPQHF
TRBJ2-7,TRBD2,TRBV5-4,TGTGCCAGCAGATTGGGGAGGGAGGGCGAGCAGTACTTC,CASRLGREGEQYF
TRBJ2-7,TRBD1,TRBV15,TGTGCCACCAGCAGAGCCTTGGGACAGCACGAGCAGTACTTC,CATSRALGQHEQYF
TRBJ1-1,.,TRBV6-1,TGTGCCAGCATCAAAACTAGACACATGAACACTGAAGCTTTCTTT,CASIKTRHMNTEAFF
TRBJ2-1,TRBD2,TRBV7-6,TGTGCCAGCAGCCCGAGGACTAGCGGGGCCTACAATGAGCAGTTCTTC,CASSPRTSGAYNEQFF
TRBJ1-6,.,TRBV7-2,TGTGCCAGCAGCCTCCCCACCGGCGGTTCACCCCTCCACTTT,CASSLPTGGSPLHF
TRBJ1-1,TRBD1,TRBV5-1,TGCGCCAGCAGCTTCACAGGGGGCGCGGGCACTGAAGCTTTCTTT,CASSFTGGAGTEAFF
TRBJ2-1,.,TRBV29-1,TGCAGCGTTGGACAGGCCGGGGATAATGAGCAGTTCTTC,CSVGQAGDNEQFF
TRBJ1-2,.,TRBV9,TGTGCCAGCAGCGTAGCTGGCAGGGATGGCTACACCTTC,CASSVAGRDGYTF
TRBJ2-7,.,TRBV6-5,TGTGCCAGCAGTTACTCGCCTAGGGTACAGGGCGAGCAGTACTTC,CASSYSPRVQGEQYF
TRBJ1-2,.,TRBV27,TGTGCCAGCAGTTTAGAGGGCAGAGGCTATGGCTACACCTTC,CASSLEGRGYGYTF